This TCR beta chain is drawn from a study of T-cell reconstitution after alpha-beta-depleted transplantation in children. Study-wide findings and caveats: Reports say that about two months after transplant, the alpha-beta T cells came out of several hundred graft clones that had expanded.

V trimming: 4 bases; J trimming: 2 bases; junction bases outside the gene matches: 18. CDR3 length: 19 residues. The V gene's germline CDR1 is KGHSY and CDR2 FQNENV. There are a few counts of this clonotype. Its antigen remains unknown. The authors prepared the TCRbeta library with unique molecular identifiers. One entry per CDR3 protein, called by TCRdb with MiXCR from the PCR reads. This table has 500,000 or so distinct CDR3 sequences, approximately 10% appearing once. The sequence came from a female patient aged 2-9 years who had a stem cell transplant for aplastic anemia, so the T cells may come from the graft donor. The chain combines TRBV16 with TRBJ2-3; 7 bases are shared with TRBD2. This specimen consisted of PBMCs, mostly from graft donor cells, obtained 180 days after TCRalphabeta/CD19-depleted stem cell transplant. The chain's CDR3 is CASSPPRGSEAYNTDTQYF. In nucleotides, the CDR3 is TGTGCCAGCAGCCCCCCCCGCGGGAGCGAGGCCTATAACACAGATACGCAGTATTTT. The full variable domain, completed using reference TRBV16 and TRBJ2-3, is GEEVAQTPKHLVRGEGQKAKLYCAPIKGHSYVFWYQQVLKNEFKFLISFQNENVFDETGMPKERFSAKCLPNSPCSLEIQATKLEDSAVYFCASSPPRGSEAYNTDTQYFGPGTRLTVL.